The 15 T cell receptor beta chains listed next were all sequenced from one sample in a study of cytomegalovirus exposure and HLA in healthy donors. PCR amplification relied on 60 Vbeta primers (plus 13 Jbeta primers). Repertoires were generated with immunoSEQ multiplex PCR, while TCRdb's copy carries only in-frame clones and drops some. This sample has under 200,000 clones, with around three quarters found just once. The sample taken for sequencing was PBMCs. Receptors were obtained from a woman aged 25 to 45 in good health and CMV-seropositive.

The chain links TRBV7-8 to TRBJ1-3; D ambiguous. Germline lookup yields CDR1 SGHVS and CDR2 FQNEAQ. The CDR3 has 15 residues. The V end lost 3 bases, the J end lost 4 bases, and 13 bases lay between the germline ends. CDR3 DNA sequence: TGTGCCAGCAGCTTGGGCAGCATGTTCGGAAACACCATATATTTT. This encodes CASSLGSMFGNTIYF.

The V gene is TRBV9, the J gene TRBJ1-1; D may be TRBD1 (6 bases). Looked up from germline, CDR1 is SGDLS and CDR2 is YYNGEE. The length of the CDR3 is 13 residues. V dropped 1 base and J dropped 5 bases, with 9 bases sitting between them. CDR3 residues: CASSVKGGTEAFF. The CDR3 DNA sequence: TGTGCCAGCAGCGTAAAAGGGGGTACTGAAGCTTTCTTT.

In DNA form, the CDR3 reads TGTGCCAGCAGGCGGGCTTTGATTCCCTCTGGAAACACCATATATTTT. It translates to CASRRALIPSGNTIYF. The rearrangement uses TRBV13 and TRBJ1-3; D gene unclear. The CDR3 is made up of 16 amino acids. Germline V gene lookup returns CDR1 PRHDT and CDR2 FYEKMQ (reference sequence). V was clipped by 6 bases and J by 0 bases, with 15 bases between them.

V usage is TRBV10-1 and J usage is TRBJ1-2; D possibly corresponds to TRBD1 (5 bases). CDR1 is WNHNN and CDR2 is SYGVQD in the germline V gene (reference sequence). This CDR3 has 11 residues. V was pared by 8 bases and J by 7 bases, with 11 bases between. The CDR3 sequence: CASQGIAGYTF. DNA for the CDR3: TGCGCCAGCCAGGGAATAGCTGGCTACACCTTC.

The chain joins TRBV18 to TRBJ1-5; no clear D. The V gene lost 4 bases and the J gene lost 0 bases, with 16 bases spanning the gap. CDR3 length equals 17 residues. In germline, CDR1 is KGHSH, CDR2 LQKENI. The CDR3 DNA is TGTGCCAGCTCACAGATGGCAGTCAGACATAGCAATCAGCCCCAGCATTTT. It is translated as CASSQMAVRHSNQPQHF.

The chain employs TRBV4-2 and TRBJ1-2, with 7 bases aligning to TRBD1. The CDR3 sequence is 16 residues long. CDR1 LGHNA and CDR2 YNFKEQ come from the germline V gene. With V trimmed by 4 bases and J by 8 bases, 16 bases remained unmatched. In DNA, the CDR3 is TGTGCCAGCAGCCCAATGAGAGGGGGCGGTGGCCCCGGCTACACCTTC. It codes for CASSPMRGGGGPGYTF.

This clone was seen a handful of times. As DNA, the CDR3 is TGTGCCAGCAGGGGTACAGGGTCTGGGGCCAACGTCCTGACTTTC. Residues: CASRGTGSGANVLTF. V usage is TRBV7-8 and J usage is TRBJ2-6, with D possibly matching TRBD1 (6 bases). V lost 6 bases and J lost 1, with 10 bases in between. The CDR3 length is 15 residues. Germline CDR1 SGHVS, CDR2 FQNEAQ.

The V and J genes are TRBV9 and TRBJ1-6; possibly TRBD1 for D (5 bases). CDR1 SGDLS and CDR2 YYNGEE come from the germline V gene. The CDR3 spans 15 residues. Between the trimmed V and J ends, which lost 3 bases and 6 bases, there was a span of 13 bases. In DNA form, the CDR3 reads TGTGCCAGCAGCGCCTCCGGGGGAGGTAATTCACCCCTCCACTTT. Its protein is CASSASGGGNSPLHF.

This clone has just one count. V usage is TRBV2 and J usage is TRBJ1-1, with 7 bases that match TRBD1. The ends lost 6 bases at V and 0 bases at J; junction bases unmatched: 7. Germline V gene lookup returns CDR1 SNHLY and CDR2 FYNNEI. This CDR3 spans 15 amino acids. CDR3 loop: CASREDRPMNTEAFF. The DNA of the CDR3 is TGTGCCAGCAGGGAGGACAGGCCAATGAACACTGAAGCTTTCTTT.

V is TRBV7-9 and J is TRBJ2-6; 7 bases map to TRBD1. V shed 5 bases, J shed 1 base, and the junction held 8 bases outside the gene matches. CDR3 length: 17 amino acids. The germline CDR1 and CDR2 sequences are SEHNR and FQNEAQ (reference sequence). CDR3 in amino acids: CASSRGQAYSGANVLTF. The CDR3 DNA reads TGTGCCAGCAGCCGAGGACAGGCCTATTCTGGGGCCAACGTCCTGACTTTC.

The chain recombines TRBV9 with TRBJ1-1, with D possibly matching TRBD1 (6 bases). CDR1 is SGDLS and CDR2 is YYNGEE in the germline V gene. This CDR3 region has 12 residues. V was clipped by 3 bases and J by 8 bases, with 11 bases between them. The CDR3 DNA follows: TGTGCCAGCAGCGCCGGTGGGGGCGAAGCTTTCTTT. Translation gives CASSAGGGEAFF.

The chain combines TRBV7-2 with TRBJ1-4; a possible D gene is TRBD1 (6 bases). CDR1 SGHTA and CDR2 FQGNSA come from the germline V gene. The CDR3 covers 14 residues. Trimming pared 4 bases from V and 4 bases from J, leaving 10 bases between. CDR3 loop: CASSYRALNEKLFF. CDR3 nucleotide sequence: TGTGCCAGCAGCTACAGGGCCCTTAATGAAAAACTGTTTTTT.

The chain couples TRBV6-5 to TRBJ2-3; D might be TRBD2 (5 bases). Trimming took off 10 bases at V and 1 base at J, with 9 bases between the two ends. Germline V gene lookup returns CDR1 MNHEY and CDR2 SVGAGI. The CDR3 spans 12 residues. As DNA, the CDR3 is TGTGCCACCGAGGGCGGCACAGATACGCAGTATTTT. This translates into CATEGGTDTQYF.

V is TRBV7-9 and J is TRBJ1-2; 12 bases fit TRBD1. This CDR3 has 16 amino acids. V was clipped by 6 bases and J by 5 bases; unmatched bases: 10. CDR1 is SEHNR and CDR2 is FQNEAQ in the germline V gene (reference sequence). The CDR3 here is CASRPLPGQGAYGYTF. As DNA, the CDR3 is TGTGCCAGCAGACCTTTACCGGGACAGGGGGCTTATGGCTACACCTTC.

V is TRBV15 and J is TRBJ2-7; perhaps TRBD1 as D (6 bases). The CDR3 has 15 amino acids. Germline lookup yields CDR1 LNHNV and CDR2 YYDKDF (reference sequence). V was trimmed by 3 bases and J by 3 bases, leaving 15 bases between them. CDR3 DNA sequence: TGTGCCACCAGCAGCCCCCGGACAGAGGGCTACGAGCAGTACTTC. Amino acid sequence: CATSSPRTEGYEQYF.